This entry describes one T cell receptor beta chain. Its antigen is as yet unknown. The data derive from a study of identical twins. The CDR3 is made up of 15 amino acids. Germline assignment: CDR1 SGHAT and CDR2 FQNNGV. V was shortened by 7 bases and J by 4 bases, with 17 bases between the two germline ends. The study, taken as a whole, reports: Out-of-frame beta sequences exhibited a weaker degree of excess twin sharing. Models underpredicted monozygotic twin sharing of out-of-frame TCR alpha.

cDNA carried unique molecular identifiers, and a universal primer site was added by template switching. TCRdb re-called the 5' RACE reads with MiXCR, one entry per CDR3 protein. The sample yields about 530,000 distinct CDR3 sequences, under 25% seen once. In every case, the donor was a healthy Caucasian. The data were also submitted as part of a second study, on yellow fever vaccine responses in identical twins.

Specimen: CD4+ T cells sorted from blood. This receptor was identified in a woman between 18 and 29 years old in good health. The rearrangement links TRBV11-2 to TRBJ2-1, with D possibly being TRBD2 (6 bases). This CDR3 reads CASTQPPEGYNEQFF. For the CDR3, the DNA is TGTGCCAGCACCCAGCCCCCGGAGGGATACAATGAGCAGTTCTTC.